The 8 T cell receptor beta chains in this list originate from one sample, sequenced in a study of T cell repertoires in cytomegalovirus infection. One entry per CDR3 protein results from TCRdb running MiXCR on the reads. The repertoire holds around 190,000 distinct CDR3 sequences, with 13% to 15% as singletons. Sequences were obtained from PBMCs. These receptors were obtained from a human donor in good health (CMV status not recorded). Some clones in this sample may be carry-over from other donors' samples.

The table lists this clonotype with a count of one. This sequence joins TRBV20-1 and TRBJ2-5; TRBD2 agrees at 12 bases. From germline, CDR1 is DFQATT and CDR2 SNEGSKA (reference sequence). Trimming removed 0 bases from V and 2 bases from J; junction bases left unmatched: 4. The CDR3 spans 16 residues. CDR3 coding DNA: TGCAGTGCTAGAGACCTAGCGGGAGGGGGGCAAGAGACCCAGTACTTC. It codes for CSARDLAGGGQETQYF.

This clonotype appeared many times. The chain combines TRBV7-2 with TRBJ1-3; no reliable D call. Trimming shortened V by 5 bases and J by 0 bases, and 11 bases separated the two germline ends. This CDR3 has 15 residues. CDR1 is SGHTA and CDR2 is FQGNSA in the germline V gene. The CDR3 spells CASSLRENSGNTIYF. The CDR3 nucleotides are TGTGCCAGCAGCCTCCGGGAAAACTCTGGAAACACCATATATTTT.

This clonotype has a handful of counts. The genes are TRBV4-1 and TRBJ2-5; maybe TRBD2 (5 bases). From germline, CDR1 is MGHRA and CDR2 YSYEKL. CDR3 size: 16 residues. The V end was cut by 1 base, the J end by 1 base, with 13 bases between. CDR3: CASSQADYLRQETQYF. CDR3 nucleotides: TGCGCCAGCAGCCAAGCTGACTATCTCCGCCAAGAGACCCAGTACTTC.

The sample holds many counts of this clonotype. This chain uses TRBV14 with TRBJ1-2, with D uncertain. The CDR3 length is 16 residues. V lost 3 bases to trimming and J lost 5 bases, with 19 bases between them. CDR1 is SGHDN, CDR2 FVKESK, per germline. The CDR3 is CASSQSLAFGGYGYTF. DNA for the CDR3: TGTGCCAGCAGCCAGTCCTTGGCTTTTGGAGGGTATGGCTACACCTTC.

V and J are TRBV2 and TRBJ1-5; 7 bases fit TRBD1. Germline lookup yields CDR1 SNHLY and CDR2 FYNNEI. This CDR3 spans 14 amino acids. Unmatched junction bases numbered 6, after V lost 6 bases and J lost 4 bases. The CDR3 is CASRVQGGNQPQHF. In nucleotides, the CDR3 is TGTGCCAGCAGGGTCCAGGGGGGAAATCAGCCCCAGCATTTT.

This clonotype was found many times. The chain has TRBV4-3 and TRBJ2-5; no firm D call. CDR1 is LGHNA, CDR2 YSLEER, per germline. The CDR3 contains 15 residues. V lost 1 base and J lost 0, with 9 bases in between. DNA of the CDR3: TGCGCCAGCAGCCAAGGTGACATCCACCAAGAGACCCAGTACTTC. It encodes CASSQGDIHQETQYF.

This rearrangement joins TRBV20-1 to TRBJ1-4, with D perhaps matching TRBD1 (6 bases). CDR3 size: 14 residues. CDR1 is DFQATT and CDR2 is SNEGSKA in the germline V gene (reference sequence). With 6 bases removed from V and 7 bases from J, the gap between germline ends came to 18 bases. This CDR3 is CSAKKGGTGEKLFF. The CDR3 region has the DNA TGCAGTGCCAAGAAAGGGGGGACCGGTGAAAAACTGTTTTTT.

The chain uses TRBV5-1 and TRBJ2-7; 10 positions agree with TRBD2. The CDR3 length is 16 residues. The V segment lost 4 bases and the J segment 3 bases; nucleotides outside the gene matches: 10. Germline assignment: CDR1 SGHRS and CDR2 YFSETQ. The CDR3 spells CASSTGERGGIYEQYF. The DNA for the CDR3 is TGCGCCAGCAGCACGGGAGAGCGGGGGGGCATCTACGAGCAGTACTTC. Looking up the rest from reference TRBV5-1 and TRBJ2-7 gives the full variable domain: KAGVTQTPRYLIKTRGQQVTLSCSPISGHRSVSWYQQTPGQGLQFLFEYFSETQRNKGNFPGRFSGRQFSNSRSEMNVSTLELGDSALYLCASSTGERGGIYEQYFGPGTRLTVT.